This TCR beta chain was recorded in a study of shared clonotypes between healthy human individuals. The wider study: Three CD4 naive, three CD4 memory, two CD8 naive and one CD8 memory plate were used per donor.

The germline V gene encodes CDR1 SNHLY and CDR2 FYNNEI. The CDR3 consists of 12 residues. The trim removed 5 bases at V and 7 bases at J, leaving 4 bases unmatched. The naive CD8 subset, CD45RO-negative cells positively selected for CCR7, excluded terminally differentiated effector memory CD45RA+ cells. The authors distributed each subset's genomic DNA evenly over several immunoSEQ plates. Repertoires were generated with immunoSEQ multiplex PCR, while TCRdb's copy carries only in-frame clones and drops some. The repertoire holds some 2 million clones, with less than 95% as singletons. This chain joins TRBV2 and TRBJ2-5; TRBD2 agrees at 7 bases. Sequences were obtained from naive CD8+ T cells sorted from blood. The TCR was taken from a man younger than 30 in good health. CDR3 sequence reads: CASSQTGGTQYF. CDR3 nucleotide sequence: TGTGCCAGCAGTCAAACGGGGGGGACCCAGTACTTC.